Listed below are T cell receptor beta chains from one sample, sequenced in a study of cytomegalovirus exposure and HLA in healthy donors. Clones were read by immunoSEQ multiplex PCR, and TCRdb kept only the in-frame ones, dropping some. This sample has about 210,000 clones, with 86% found just once. The sample taken for sequencing was PBMCs. Every receptor here comes from a woman aged 25 to 39 in good health and CMV-seronegative. The CDR3 runs from the conserved cysteine through the conserved F or W. D genes are given only for firm matches. Size is omitted from some rows. Given values are once, few, many or a class for expanded clones.

V gene	J gene	clone size	D gene	CDR3 protein	CDR3 DNA
TRBV6-5	TRBJ2-7	once	TRBD1	CASRTARDREYEQYF	TGTGCCAGCAGGACCGCCCGGGACAGGGAGTACGAGCAGTACTTC
TRBV27	TRBJ2-7	-	TRBD2	CASSPLAGEVSYEQYF	TGTGCCAGCAGTCCGCTAGCGGGAGAGGTTTCTTACGAGCAGTACTTC
TRBV5-6	TRBJ1-2	once	TRBD1	CASSGTGGYGYTF	TGTGCCAGCAGCGGGACAGGCGGGTATGGCTACACCTTC
TRBV27	TRBJ1-1	-	TRBD1	CASSLSGGRGYTEAFF	TGTGCCAGCAGTTTATCGGGAGGCAGGGGGTATACTGAAGCTTTCTTT
TRBV15	TRBJ2-3	-	-	CATSMRYLRTDTQYF	TGTGCCACCAGCATGAGATATCTCCGCACAGATACGCAGTATTTT
TRBV5-1	TRBJ2-5	-	TRBD2	CASSLGLAEKETQYF	TGCGCCAGCAGCCTGGGACTAGCGGAAAAAGAGACCCAGTACTTC
TRBV7-9	TRBJ2-1	once	TRBD2	CASSLETSGMYNEQFF	TGTGCCAGCAGCTTAGAGACTAGCGGGATGTACAATGAGCAGTTCTTC
TRBV2	TRBJ2-3	-	-	CASTASAHTDTQYF	TGTGCCAGCACCGCCAGCGCCCACACAGATACGCAGTATTTT
TRBV9	TRBJ1-1	-	-	CASSPGGRDTEAFF	TGTGCCAGCAGCCCGGGGGGAAGGGACACTGAAGCTTTCTTT
TRBV28	TRBJ1-1	-	-	CASSFSFTEAFF	TGTGCCAGCAGTTTCAGTTTCACTGAAGCTTTCTTT
TRBV2	TRBJ1-1	-	-	CASSDRSMNTEAFF	TGTGCCAGCAGTGACCGGTCCATGAACACTGAAGCTTTCTTT
TRBV29-1	TRBJ2-2	-	-	CSVEGPRTGELFF	TGCAGCGTTGAAGGGCCGCGGACCGGGGAGCTGTTTTTT
TRBV5-1	TRBJ2-1	-	-	CASSPQGTEQFF	TGCGCCAGCAGCCCCCAGGGGACTGAGCAGTTCTTC
TRBV18	TRBJ2-1	few	-	CASSPPFGITEQFF	TGTGCCAGCTCACCACCGTTCGGGATCACTGAGCAGTTCTTC
TRBV28	TRBJ1-1	few	TRBD1	CASSSPTGGPTEAFF	TGTGCCAGCAGCTCCCCGACAGGGGGACCTACTGAAGCTTTCTTT
TRBV7-2	TRBJ2-4	-	TRBD2	CASSEGLAHF	TGTGCCAGCAGCGAGGGACTAGCGCACTTC
TRBV6-1	TRBJ1-2	-	TRBD1	CASSALRGRPLYGYTF	TGTGCCAGCAGTGCGCTCAGGGGGCGCCCCCTCTATGGCTACACCTTC
TRBV5-4	TRBJ2-1	-	TRBD1	CASSIDRGRQDEQFF	TGTGCCAGCAGCATCGACAGGGGGCGCCAAGATGAGCAGTTCTTC
TRBV6-4	TRBJ2-1	-	-	CASSDNYNEQFF	TGTGCCAGCAGTGATAACTACAATGAGCAGTTCTTC
TRBV12-5	TRBJ2-4	-	-	CASAIILSAKNIQYF	TGTGCTAGTGCCATAATACTATCGGCCAAAAACATTCAGTACTTC
TRBV25-1	TRBJ2-7	once	-	CASSEWAGDHEQYF	TGTGCCAGCAGTGAATGGGCAGGGGACCACGAGCAGTACTTC
TRBV5-4	TRBJ2-5	-	-	CASSPDLAGTSETQYF	TGTGCCAGCAGCCCCGATCTCGCGGGAACCTCAGAGACCCAGTACTTC
TRBV11-2	TRBJ2-7	-	TRBD1	CASSLGTGGIYEQYF	TGTGCCAGCAGCTTAGGGACAGGGGGCATTTACGAGCAGTACTTC
TRBV4-1	TRBJ2-2	-	-	CASSQVEFTGELFF	TGCGCCAGCAGCCAAGTGGAGTTCACCGGGGAGCTGTTTTTT
TRBV7-2	TRBJ2-2	-	TRBD2	CASSFTLAGGTGELFF	TGTGCCAGCAGCTTCACCCTAGCGGGGGGCACCGGGGAGCTGTTTTTT
TRBV7-8	TRBJ2-2	-	TRBD1	CASSLAHRGFTGELFF	TGTGCCAGCAGCTTAGCCCACAGGGGGTTCACCGGGGAGCTGTTTTTT
TRBV30	TRBJ1-1	few	-	CAWSPGGGWNTEAFF	TGTGCCTGGAGTCCTGGGGGCGGTTGGAACACTGAAGCTTTCTTT
TRBV7-2	TRBJ2-5	-	-	CASSLTRQTQYF	TGTGCCAGCAGCTTAACGCGGCAGACCCAGTACTTC
TRBV19	TRBJ1-5	-	-	CASSIGQYSNQPQHF	TGTGCCAGTAGTATAGGACAGTATAGCAATCAGCCCCAGCATTTT
TRBV19	TRBJ2-1	few	-	CASSIIRPGKSNEQFF	TGTGCCAGTAGTATAATTCGGCCAGGGAAAAGCAATGAGCAGTTCTTC
TRBV5-1	TRBJ1-1	-	TRBD1	CASSLRDRAVGEAFF	TGCGCCAGCAGCTTGAGGGACAGGGCGGTCGGTGAAGCTTTCTTT
TRBV6-1	TRBJ2-7	-	TRBD1	CASSIETGGEQYF	TGTGCCAGCAGCATCGAAACAGGGGGCGAGCAGTACTTC
TRBV5-1	TRBJ2-3	-	TRBD2	CASKGGIRGDTQYF	TGCGCCAGCAAGGGAGGGATTCGCGGAGATACGCAGTATTTT
TRBV5-4	TRBJ2-3	-	TRBD2	CASSLQRGANTDTQYF	TGTGCCAGCAGCCTTCAGCGGGGGGCCAACACAGATACGCAGTATTTT
TRBV5-1	TRBJ1-1	-	-	CASSLVSNTEAFF	TGCGCCAGCAGCTTGGTTAGCAACACTGAAGCTTTCTTT
TRBV19	TRBJ2-7	-	-	CASSIQGFSEQYF	TGTGCCAGTAGTATCCAGGGATTCTCCGAGCAGTACTTC
TRBV2	TRBJ2-1	-	TRBD1	CASSGDSSYNEQFF	TGTGCCAGCAGCGGGGACAGCTCCTACAATGAGCAGTTCTTC
TRBV11-3	TRBJ2-5	-	TRBD2	CASSRGLAGIQETQYF	TGTGCCAGCAGCAGAGGCCTAGCGGGGATACAAGAGACCCAGTACTTC
TRBV2	TRBJ2-1	-	-	CASSEGYRGNEQFF	TGTGCCAGCAGTGAAGGGTATAGGGGCAATGAGCAGTTCTTC
TRBV6-1	TRBJ2-3	-	-	CASQLLVADTQYF	TGTGCCAGCCAACTACTAGTGGCAGATACGCAGTATTTT
TRBV28	TRBJ2-7	-	-	CASSLLQASEQYF	TGTGCCAGCAGTTTATTACAGGCTTCCGAGCAGTACTTC
TRBV6-5	TRBJ2-6	-	-	CASRHREPGANVLTF	TGTGCCAGCAGGCACAGGGAGCCTGGGGCCAACGTCCTGACTTTC
TRBV5-1	TRBJ2-3	-	-	CASSLQGSDTQYF	TGCGCCAGCAGCTTGCAGGGCTCAGATACGCAGTATTTT
TRBV27	TRBJ1-2	-	TRBD1	CASSKTGVPYGYTF	TGTGCCAGCAGCAAGACAGGGGTCCCATATGGCTACACCTTC
TRBV19	TRBJ1-1	-	-	CASRTIAGNTEAFF	TGTGCCAGTAGAACCATAGCCGGGAACACTGAAGCTTTCTTT
TRBV27	TRBJ2-5	-	-	CASSNQRGLFQETQYF	TGTGCCAGCAGCAACCAGAGGGGGTTATTCCAAGAGACCCAGTACTTC
TRBV6-1	TRBJ1-3	-	-	CASSEVEGGENTIYF	TGTGCCAGCAGTGAAGTAGAAGGGGGTGAAAACACCATATATTTT
TRBV4-2	TRBJ1-3	-	TRBD1	CASSQADRQGNTIYF	TGTGCCAGCAGCCAAGCGGACAGGCAGGGAAACACCATATATTTT
TRBV11-2	TRBJ2-1	-	TRBD2	CASSLNGGGFDEQFF	TGTGCCAGCAGTCTAAACGGCGGGGGGTTCGATGAGCAGTTCTTC
TRBV7-9	TRBJ1-2	-	-	CASGPYRGDYGYTF	TGTGCCAGCGGACCTTACCGGGGGGACTATGGCTACACCTTC
TRBV30	TRBJ2-5	-	TRBD2	CAWSVFQRGGQETQYF	TGTGCCTGGAGTGTCTTTCAGCGGGGGGGCCAAGAGACCCAGTACTTC
TRBV28	TRBJ1-3	-	-	CASNPSGVLSSGNTIYF	TGTGCCAGCAACCCCTCCGGGGTCCTTAGCTCTGGAAACACCATATATTTT
TRBV5-4	TRBJ2-5	-	-	CASSWGGASQETQYF	TGTGCCAGCAGCTGGGGGGGGGCTAGCCAAGAGACCCAGTACTTC
TRBV20-1	TRBJ2-1	-	-	CSAVDYPERIF	TGCAGTGCGGTCGACTATCCGGAGAGGATCTTC
TRBV5-1	TRBJ1-4	-	-	CASSQDSGEKLFF	TGCGCCAGCAGTCAGGACTCGGGAGAAAAACTGTTTTTT
TRBV28	TRBJ1-4	-	-	CASRGQGRGKLFF	TGTGCCAGCAGGGGTCAGGGGAGGGGAAAACTGTTTTTT
TRBV29-1	TRBJ2-1	-	TRBD2	CSVTSGRAASYNEQFF	TGCAGCGTTACGAGCGGGAGGGCCGCCTCCTACAATGAGCAGTTCTTC
TRBV20-1	TRBJ2-1	-	-	CSAYDNEQFF	TGCAGTGCTTATGACAATGAGCAGTTCTTC
TRBV23-1	TRBJ2-5	once	-	CASSQSGSTGEHQQETQYF	TGCGCCAGCAGTCAATCGGGATCGACGGGGGAACACCAGCAAGAGACCCAGTACTTC
TRBV29-1	TRBJ2-1	once	TRBD1	CSVGQGYNEQFF	TGCAGCGTTGGACAGGGTTATAATGAGCAGTTCTTC